One and the same sample provided the 23 T cell receptor beta chains below, sequenced in a study of molecular identifiers for immune sequencing clone quantification. MiXCR was run by TCRdb on the PCR reads, yielding one entry per CDR3 protein. The table shows hundreds of thousands of distinct CDR3 sequences, with roughly 23% occurring only once. Sequencing was carried out using naive CD8+ T cells from blood, with Jurkat cell RNA spiked in. Documented subset: FACS-sorted CD8+CD4-CCR7+CD45RA+ naive T cells. The receptors originated from a human donor in good health. Some libraries in this study had Jurkat cell RNA spiked in.

The genes are TRBV28 and TRBJ2-7, with 8 bases fitting TRBD1. In germline, CDR1 is MDHEN, CDR2 SYDVKM. CDR3 length: 15 amino acids. V lost 3 bases to trimming and J lost 2 bases; unmatched junction nucleotides: 6. CDR3 coding DNA: TGTGCCAGCAGTTTCCAACAGGGGGTCCCCTACGAGCAGTACTTC. Translated: CASSFQQGVPYEQYF.

This clonotype has at least ten counts. The chain carries TRBV30 and TRBJ2-1; weak D call: TRBD1 (6 bases). The CDR3 consists of 12 residues. CDR1 and CDR2 from the germline V gene are GTSNPN and SVGIG (reference sequence). V dropped 0 bases and J dropped 7 bases, with 7 bases sitting between them. The CDR3 DNA reads as TGTGCCTGGAGTGTTCAGGGGAATGAGCAGTTCTTC. Amino acids: CAWSVQGNEQFF.

CDR3 residues: CASSSLAGGFNEQFF. The CDR3 DNA reads as TGTGCCAGCAGCTCATTAGCGGGAGGGTTCAATGAGCAGTTCTTC. This rearrangement joins TRBV7-3 to TRBJ2-1, with TRBD2 identical over 11 bases. CDR1 is SGHTA, CDR2 FQGTGA, per germline. V was clipped by 4 bases and J by 6 bases; unmatched bases: 5. The CDR3 runs to 15 residues.

The rearrangement links TRBV2 to TRBJ1-5, with 9 nucleotides matching TRBD1. The CDR3 sequence is 18 residues long. V dropped 4 bases and J dropped 0; count of bases not matched to a gene: 10. Germline V gene lookup returns CDR1 SNHLY and CDR2 FYNNEI. CDR3 region: CASSGSRTGVSSNQPQHF. For the CDR3, the DNA is TGTGCCAGCAGTGGGTCCAGGACAGGGGTGAGTAGCAATCAGCCCCAGCATTTT.

V is TRBV9 and J is TRBJ2-2, with 7 bases fitting TRBD2. V shed 2 bases and J 2 bases; nucleotides not matched to a gene: 18. Looked up from germline, CDR1 is SGDLS and CDR2 is YYNGEE. This CDR3 comprises 20 residues. This CDR3 is CASSVLAGDAGELNTGELFF. The CDR3 nucleotides read TGTGCCAGCAGCGTTTTGGCGGGAGACGCGGGCGAACTCAACACCGGGGAGCTGTTTTTT.

This clonotype was observed many times. The CDR3, as DNA: TGTGCCAGCAGCTCAAGGAGCACTGAAGCTTTCTTT. Protein sequence: CASSSRSTEAFF. The V gene is TRBV11-2, the J gene TRBJ1-1; D unresolved. CDR1 and CDR2 (germline): SGHAT, FQNNGV. CDR3 length: 12 amino acids. V was trimmed by 4 bases and J by 4 bases, leaving 7 bases between them.

The chain is built from TRBV21-1 and TRBJ1-6. TRBV21-1 is deemed a pseudogene. The CDR3 is 14 residues long. The CDR3 here is CASSSGSGDSPLHF. The CDR3, as DNA: TGTGCCAGCAGCAGCGGATCGGGAGATTCACCCCTCCACTTT.

A word on this clonotype: This may be a read error: a much more frequent sequence differs by one nucleotide. The missing conserved phenylalanine or tryptophan at the end of this CDR3 makes a read error likely. This rearrangement joins TRBV18 to TRBJ2-6, with D possibly being TRBD1 (6 bases). The germline V gene has CDR1 KGHSH and CDR2 LQKENI. The CDR3 runs to 16 residues. Trimming cost V 6 bases and J 0 bases, with 12 bases left between them. The CDR3 region is CASSLTGISGANVLTS. The CDR3 region has the DNA TGTGCCAGCTCCCTAACAGGGATCTCTGGGGCCAACGTCCTGACTTCC.

Regarding this clonotype: Possible read error: a much larger clone is one base away. The chain links TRBV28 to TRBJ2-3; TRBD1 matches at 7 bases. CDR3 length: 14 amino acids. Germline V gene lookup returns CDR1 MDHEN and CDR2 SYDVKM. The CDR3 DNA reads TGTGCCAGCAGTCCGGGACAGTACACAGATACGCAGAATTTT. Residues: CASSPGQYTDTQNF.

This clonotype was detected many times. The chain uses TRBV13 and TRBJ2-3; the D gene is possibly TRBD1 (5 bases). The CDR3 runs 14 residues. V was shortened by 5 bases and J by 1 base, with 10 bases between the two germline ends. Germline-derived CDR1 and CDR2 are PRHDT and FYEKMQ (reference sequence). The CDR3 region is CASSGLTGTDTQYF. The CDR3 nucleotides are TGTGCCAGCAGCGGCTTGACAGGCACAGATACGCAGTATTTT.

This clonotype was seen repeatedly, ten times or more. The rearrangement joins TRBV7-9 to TRBJ2-2; 8 bases match TRBD2. The ends lost 5 bases at V and 7 bases at J; junction bases unmatched: 3. CDR3 length: 13 residues. Germline CDR1 reads SEHNR; CDR2 reads FQNEAQ (reference sequence). CDR3 sequence: CASSKTSDGELFF. The CDR3 DNA reads as TGTGCCAGCAGCAAGACTAGCGACGGGGAGCTGTTTTTT.

This clonotype occurred once. A much more abundant neighbour one base away suggests this may be a read error. The chain couples TRBV5-6 to TRBJ1-1; D not resolved. The CDR3 extends over 14 amino acids. Between the trimmed V and J ends, which lost 2 bases and 0 bases, there was a span of 8 bases. Germline V gene data show CDR1 as SGHDT and CDR2 as YYEEEE. The CDR3 reads CASSFSSVNTEAFF. CDR3 DNA: TGTGCCAGCAGCTTTTCAAGTGTGAACACTGAAGCTTTCTTT.

This clonotype was seen at least ten times. The chain uses TRBV7-6 and TRBJ2-5; TRBD2 might be the D (5 bases). CDR1 is SGHVS, CDR2 FNYEAQ, per germline. CDR3 size: 13 residues. V was shortened by 4 bases and J by 5 bases, with 11 bases between the two germline ends. The CDR3 here is CASSSVRGETQYF. The CDR3 bases are TGTGCCAGCAGCTCCGTCCGGGGTGAGACCCAGTACTTC.

On this clonotype: Sequence at one end of the junction differs from germline and may be a read error. The J gene is TRBJ2-3, the V gene TRBV27, with TRBD2 identical over 8 bases. The CDR3 is made up of 18 amino acids. Germline V CDR1 and CDR2: MNHEY, SMNVEV (reference sequence). In DNA form, the CDR3 reads TGTGCCAGCAGTTTATCCCGTTTGAGCGGGAGTCATACAGGTACGCAGTATTTT. Translating gives CASSLSRLSGSHTGTQYF.

Only a few counts were recorded for this clonotype. The rearrangement uses TRBV12-3 or TRBV12-4 and TRBJ2-5, with D maybe TRBD1 (6 bases). V lost 4 bases and J 2 bases, leaving 11 bases between the germline ends. CDR3 length: 14 amino acids. This chain's CDR3 is CASSYRAPQETQYF. The CDR3 DNA reads TGTGCCAGCAGTTACAGGGCCCCTCAAGAGACCCAGTACTTC.

Turning to this clonotype: A much larger clonotype is one base distant, so this may be a read error. V and J are TRBV20-1 and TRBJ2-1, with TRBD2 matching over 10 bases. Germline V lookup: CDR1 DFQATT, CDR2 SNEGSKA (reference sequence). J lost 4 bases, V lost 0 bases, and 6 bases had no gene match. The CDR3 is 16 residues long. CDR3 nucleotide sequence: TGCAGTGCTAGAGATTTGGGACTAGCGAGGTACAATGAGCAGTTCTTC. Translated: CSARDLGLARYNEQFF.

This clonotype showed up many times. This sequence joins TRBV20-1 and TRBJ2-7; 8 bases align to TRBD2. Germline values: CDR1 DFQATT, CDR2 SNEGSKA (reference sequence). CDR3 length equals 15 residues. With V trimmed by 4 bases and J by 0 bases, 8 bases remained unmatched. The CDR3 loop reads CSATLLAESSYEQYF. The CDR3 DNA is TGCAGTGCTACTCTACTAGCGGAGAGCTCCTACGAGCAGTACTTC.

This chain joins TRBV20-1 and TRBJ2-5, with D perhaps matching TRBD1 (7 bases). Deletions cut 3 bases from V and 5 bases from J, with 19 bases between. CDR1 is DFQATT, CDR2 SNEGSKA, per germline (reference sequence). This CDR3 is built from 15 residues. The CDR3 here is CSARGAGGLAETQYF. For the CDR3, the DNA is TGCAGTGCTAGGGGGGCAGGGGGGCTCGCGGAGACCCAGTACTTC.

The chain combines TRBV6-1 with TRBJ1-6; maybe TRBD1 (5 bases). This CDR3 has 15 amino acids. Germline V gene sequence: CDR1 MNHNS, CDR2 SASEGT. With 2 bases removed from V and 8 bases from J, the gap between germline ends came to 13 bases. The CDR3 DNA sequence: TGTGCCAGCAGTGAAACAGGAGACGCATATTCACCCCTCCACTTT. Protein product: CASSETGDAYSPLHF.

With respect to this clonotype: At one end the junction does not follow the germline gene, possibly because of a read error. V is TRBV12-3 or TRBV12-4 and J is TRBJ2-3; 7 bases are a match to TRBD1. The CDR3 is made up of 14 amino acids. For the CDR3, the DNA is TGTACCAGCAGTTACAGGGGCGGCACAGATACGCAGTGTTTT. It translates to CTSSYRGGTDTQCF.

Many counts were recorded for this clonotype. The chain joins TRBV6-6 to TRBJ1-5; D is perhaps TRBD1 (5 bases). Trimming cost V 9 bases and J 1 base, with 16 bases left between them. CDR1 is MNHNY and CDR2 is SVGAGI in the germline V gene (reference sequence). The CDR3 contains 15 residues. The CDR3 region has the DNA TGTGCCAGTGAAGGTCAGGGTTCGAGCAATCAGCCCCAGCATTTT. Amino acids: CASEGQGSSNQPQHF.

As to this clonotype: The germline gene is not matched at one end of the junction; a read error may be the cause. The chain carries TRBV9 and TRBJ1-1, with TRBD1 matching 7 bases. The CDR3 runs to 16 residues. CDR1 SGDLS and CDR2 YYNGEE come from the germline V gene. DNA for the CDR3: TGTGCCCGCAGCGTAGTGACAGGGAGGGGGGACACTGAAGCTTTCTTT. It yields the protein CARSVVTGRGDTEAFF.

This clonotype was seen ten or more times. The chain employs TRBV5-1 and TRBJ1-5, with unresolved D. Germline assignment: CDR1 SGHRS and CDR2 YFSETQ. Trimming left V 0 bases short and J 3 bases short, with 10 bases between. The CDR3 contains 15 residues. This CDR3 reads CASSLGAEPNQPQHF. The DNA of the CDR3 is TGCGCCAGCAGCTTGGGGGCAGAACCCAATCAGCCCCAGCATTTT.